This TCR beta chain was identified in a study of post-analysis software for immune sequencing data. Study observations and caveats: There was significantly lower normalized Chao1 diversity in multiple sclerosis patients than in controls. Relative to controls, patients had about five TRBV segments at higher frequency, with TRBV5-6, TRBV5-1 and TRBV20-1 among these.

This clonotype was counted between two and nine times. Its antigen is unknown. One junction end disagrees with the germline gene, perhaps due to a read error. Germline CDR1 is DFQATT and CDR2 is SNEGSKA (reference sequence). This CDR3 contains 13 residues. Prepared libraries of TCR beta cDNA carried unique molecular identifiers. A population of roughly 1 to 11 million T cells gave rise to about half a million cDNA molecules. TCRdb re-analysed the PCR reads in MiXCR, keeping a single row per CDR3 protein. The sample lists hundreds of thousands of distinct CDR3 sequences; 25% to 30% were seen once. This TCR came from a girl between 10 and 17 years old with multiple sclerosis. The sample consisted of blood. The chain recombines TRBV20-1 with TRBJ1-5; D call uncertain. CDR3 in DNA: TGTAGTGCTAGAGATTACTCCGGGCCGCCCCAGCATTTT. Its translation: CSARDYSGPPQHF.